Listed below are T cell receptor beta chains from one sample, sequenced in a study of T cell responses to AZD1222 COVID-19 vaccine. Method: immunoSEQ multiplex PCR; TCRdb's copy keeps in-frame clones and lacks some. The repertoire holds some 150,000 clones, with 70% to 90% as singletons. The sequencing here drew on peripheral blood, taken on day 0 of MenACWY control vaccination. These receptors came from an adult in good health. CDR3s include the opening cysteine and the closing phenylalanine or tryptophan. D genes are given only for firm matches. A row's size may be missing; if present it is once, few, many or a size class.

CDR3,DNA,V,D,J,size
CASSESGSGGATTQYF,TGTGCCAGCAGCGAAAGCGGTAGCGGGGGGGCGACGACGCAGTATTTT,TRBV9,TRBD2,TRBJ2-3,-
CASSNGVAETQYF,TGTGCCAGTAGTAATGGGGTCGCAGAGACCCAGTACTTC,TRBV19,-,TRBJ2-5,-
CSAIRETEAFF,TGCAGTGCTATACGGGAAACTGAAGCTTTCTTT,TRBV20-1,-,TRBJ1-1,-
CAWSADNRSPLHF,TGTGCCTGGAGTGCGGACAATCGTTCACCCCTCCACTTT,TRBV30,-,TRBJ1-6,-
CATSDFGRNYNEQFF,TGTGCCACCAGTGATTTTGGCAGGAACTACAATGAGCAGTTCTTC,TRBV24-1,-,TRBJ2-1,-
CATSPRGESSYNSPLHF,TGTGCCACCAGCCCGAGAGGGGAGAGCTCCTATAATTCACCCCTCCACTTT,TRBV15,-,TRBJ1-6,-
CASSYRVDTEAFF,TGTGCCAGCAGCTACAGGGTGGACACTGAAGCTTTCTTT,TRBV7-9,-,TRBJ1-1,-
CASSLFDRGREAFF,TGTGCCAGCAGCTTGTTCGACAGGGGCCGTGAAGCTTTCTTT,TRBV7-9,TRBD1,TRBJ1-1,-
CAWSSLLNYGYTF,TGTGCCTGGAGTAGTTTGCTAAACTATGGCTACACCTTC,TRBV30,-,TRBJ1-2,once
CASSQNRAFF,TGTGCCAGCAGCCAAAATCGAGCTTTCTTT,TRBV6-6,-,TRBJ1-1,-
CASSGQRTGELFF,TGTGCCAGCAGTGGCCAGCGCACCGGGGAGCTGTTTTTT,TRBV12-3/TRBV12-4,-,TRBJ2-2,-
CASSQLGQGGETQYF,TGCGCCAGCAGCCAATTGGGACAGGGCGGCGAGACCCAGTACTTC,TRBV4-3,TRBD1,TRBJ2-5,once
CASSYRLHLNTGELFF,TGTGCCAGCAGTTACCGACTTCACTTAAACACCGGGGAGCTGTTTTTT,TRBV6-2/TRBV6-3,-,TRBJ2-2,-
CASSETGNYGYTF,TGTGCCAGCAGTGAAACCGGGAACTATGGCTACACCTTC,TRBV6-1,-,TRBJ1-2,-
CASSEKVWTGELFF,TGTGCCAGCAGCGAGAAAGTCTGGACCGGGGAGCTGTTTTTT,TRBV7-2,-,TRBJ2-2,-